The 15 T cell receptor beta chains given below trace back to one sample, sequenced in a study of CD8+ T cells in alopecia areata. Reverse transcription of extracted RNA yielded cDNA, which provided the sequencing template. Only in-frame clones appear in the TCRdb table, and some are missing; sequencing was by immunoSEQ multiplex PCR. Of 110,000 to 150,000 clones listed, around 58% are singletons. The source material was CD4+ T cells sorted from blood, sampled at week 0. The source of these receptors is a human donor with alopecia areata.

The chain couples TRBV7-9 to TRBJ2-1, with D possibly TRBD1 on 6 matching bases. The CDR3 sequence is 14 residues long. CDR1 is SEHNR, CDR2 FQNEAQ, per germline (reference sequence). Trimming removed 1 base from V and 8 bases from J, with 12 bases in between. The CDR3 coding sequence is TGTGCCAGCAGCTTAGAAGCAGGGGCTCATGAGCAGTTCTTC. Translated: CASSLEAGAHEQFF.

V and J are TRBV5-1 and TRBJ2-3, with a possible D match to TRBD1 (6 bases). V lost 0 bases, J lost 5 bases, and 10 bases lay in between. Germline loops: CDR1 SGHRS, CDR2 YFSETQ. The CDR3 is made up of 14 amino acids. The CDR3 region is CASSLGTAEDTQYF. The CDR3 nucleotides are TGCGCCAGCAGCTTGGGGACAGCGGAAGATACGCAGTATTTT.

The chain couples TRBV4-3 to TRBJ2-7; the D gene is possibly TRBD2 (5 bases). Deletions cut 0 bases from V and 0 bases from J, with 12 bases between. Germline CDR1 LGHNA, CDR2 YSLEER. CDR3 length equals 16 residues. The CDR3 region has the DNA TGCGCCAGCAGCCAAGACGCGGGCGGTACCTCCTACGAGCAGTACTTC. It encodes CASSQDAGGTSYEQYF.

The rearrangement links TRBV5-6 to TRBJ1-6, with 8 positions matching TRBD1. This CDR3 has 16 amino acids. Looked up from germline, CDR1 is SGHDT and CDR2 is YYEEEE. With 2 bases clipped from V and 6 bases from J, the junction kept 7 bases outside the gene matches. CDR3 protein: CASSFGDRLANSPLHF. The CDR3, as DNA: TGTGCCAGCAGCTTTGGGGACAGGCTCGCTAATTCACCCCTCCACTTT.

This clone was counted a single time. The chain employs TRBV27 and TRBJ2-6, with D perhaps TRBD1 (5 bases). CDR3 length: 15 amino acids. Trimming stripped 4 bases from V and 2 bases from J, with 9 bases between. In germline, CDR1 is MNHEY, CDR2 SMNVEV (reference sequence). Written as DNA, the CDR3 is TGTGCCAGCAGTTCTTGGGGCGCTGGGGCCAACGTCCTGACTTTC. Its protein is CASSSWGAGANVLTF.

This clone was seen a handful of times. The chain joins TRBV4-2 to TRBJ1-6; D perhaps matches TRBD1 (5 bases). CDR3 length equals 15 residues. In germline, CDR1 is LGHNA, CDR2 YNFKEQ. V was clipped by 1 base and J by 8 bases, with 12 bases between them. The CDR3 sequence is CASSQGRGRDSPLHF. CDR3 coding DNA: TGTGCCAGCAGCCAAGGGAGGGGTAGAGATTCACCCCTCCACTTT.

V gene TRBV29-1 combines with J gene TRBJ1-5; the match to TRBD1 covers 12 bases. V shed 4 bases and J 5 bases; nucleotides not matched to a gene: 6. The CDR3 is 15 amino acids. CDR1 is SQVTM, CDR2 ANQGSEA, per germline. Written as DNA, the CDR3 is TGCAGCGTTGCTTCCGGGACAGGGGGCGATCAGCCCCAGCATTTT. Its protein product is CSVASGTGGDQPQHF.

The chain carries TRBV29-1 and TRBJ1-1; 10 nucleotides agree with TRBD1. The CDR3 contains 15 residues. The V gene end was trimmed by 7 bases and the J gene end by 0 bases; junction bases not matched to a gene: 8. In germline, CDR1 is SQVTM, CDR2 ANQGSEA. The DNA of the CDR3 is TGCAGCGCGTGGGGACAGGGGTCCATGAACACTGAAGCTTTCTTT. This gives the protein CSAWGQGSMNTEAFF.

This clone was counted between two and nine times. V usage is TRBV2 and J usage is TRBJ1-5, with D unclear. This CDR3 has 19 residues. Deletions cut 5 bases from V and 0 bases from J, with 23 bases between. Germline-derived CDR1 and CDR2 are SNHLY and FYNNEI. The CDR3 loop is CASSRLSGDSLYSNQPQHF. In DNA, the CDR3 is TGTGCCAGCAGTCGACTTAGCGGGGATTCACTGTATAGCAATCAGCCCCAGCATTTT.

The V and J genes are TRBV30 and TRBJ2-1, with 7 bases lining up with TRBD2. Losses at the gene ends were 0 bases for V and 7 bases for J; bases not matched to a gene: 12. In germline, CDR1 is GTSNPN, CDR2 SVGIG (reference sequence). The CDR3 is 16 residues long. This chain's CDR3 is CAWSVLVAGGGNEQFF. The DNA of the CDR3 is TGTGCCTGGAGTGTACTCGTAGCGGGCGGGGGTAATGAGCAGTTCTTC.

The V gene is TRBV2, the J gene TRBJ1-1; 8 bases fit TRBD1. V was pared by 6 bases and J by 11 bases, with 5 bases of the junction left unmatched. The CDR3 extends over 11 amino acids. Germline assignment: CDR1 SNHLY and CDR2 FYNNEI. CDR3 nucleotide sequence: TGTGCCAGCAGGTACCAGGGGGCTGCTTTCTTT. The encoded protein is CASRYQGAAFF.

The chain joins TRBV4-2 to TRBJ2-5; 8 bases map to TRBD2. TRBJ2-7 explains the end of the DNA better; the J call may be wrong. Germline V gene sequence: CDR1 LGHNA, CDR2 YNFKEQ. The CDR3 has 16 amino acids. The CDR3 is CASSQERAGGFNEQYF. In DNA form, the CDR3 reads TGTGCCAGCAGCCAAGAGCGGGCGGGGGGCTTCAACGAGCAGTACTTC.

This chain links TRBV5-1 with TRBJ2-7; TRBD2 matches 8 bases. The CDR3 covers 17 residues. With 0 bases clipped from V and 0 bases from J, the junction kept 8 bases outside the gene matches. CDR1 is SGHRS, CDR2 YFSETQ, per germline. The CDR3 sequence is CASSLARGGPNSYEQYF. In nucleotides, the CDR3 is TGCGCCAGCAGCTTGGCCCGGGGGGGTCCCAACTCCTACGAGCAGTACTTC.

The chain joins TRBV30 to TRBJ2-3, with TRBD2 as a possible D gene (7 bases). Trimming stripped 4 bases from V and 6 bases from J, with 17 bases between. This CDR3 region has 14 residues. Germline V gene lookup returns CDR1 GTSNPN and CDR2 SVGIG (reference sequence). CDR3: CAWTTRGGRDTQYF. CDR3 bases: TGTGCCTGGACCACAAGGGGGGGAAGGGATACGCAGTATTTT.

As for this clone: The CDR3 end shows no conserved phenylalanine or tryptophan, and so a read error is likely. It is unclear where the CDR3 begins or ends on the DNA, so no DNA is shown, and the CDR3 is as TCRdb lists it. This sequence joins TRBV23-1 and TRBJ2-7. TRBV23-1 is sorted into the ORF group, with uncertain function. The CDR3 numbers 8 amino acids, ends counted. CDR3: CASTPSQT.